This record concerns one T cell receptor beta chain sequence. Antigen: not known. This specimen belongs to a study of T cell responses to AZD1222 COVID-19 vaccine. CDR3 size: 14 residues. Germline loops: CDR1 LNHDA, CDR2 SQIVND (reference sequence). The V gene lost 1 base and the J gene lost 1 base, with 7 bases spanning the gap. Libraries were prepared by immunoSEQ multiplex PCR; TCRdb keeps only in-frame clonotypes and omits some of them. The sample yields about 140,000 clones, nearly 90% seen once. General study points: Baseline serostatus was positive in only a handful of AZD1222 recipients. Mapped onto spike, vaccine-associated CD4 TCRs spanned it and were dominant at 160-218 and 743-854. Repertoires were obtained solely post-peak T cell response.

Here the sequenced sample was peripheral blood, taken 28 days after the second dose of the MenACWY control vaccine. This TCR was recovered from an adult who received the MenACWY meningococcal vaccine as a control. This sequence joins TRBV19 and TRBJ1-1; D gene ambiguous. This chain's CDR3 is CASSIVPGNTEAFF. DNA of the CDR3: TGTGCCAGTAGTATAGTACCAGGGAACACTGAAGCTTTCTTT.